This is a list of T cell receptor beta chains from one sample in a study of PD-L1 blockade in urothelial cancer. Assay: immunoSEQ multiplex PCR; the TCRdb copy retains only in-frame clones and omits some. The profile shows about 52,000 clones, 60% to 85% of them singletons. Here the sequenced sample was PBMCs, taken around atezolizumab (anti-PD-L1) treatment. The receptors come from a man aged 70-80 years with urothelial cancer. Each CDR3 is given with its conserved first and last residue. The D gene is left open where the match is weak. Not every row has a clone size; where given, it reads once, few, many or a size class.

>TRBV6-1|TRBD1|few|TRBJ2-7
CASSRGGTGPEQYF
TGTGCCAGCAGTAGAGGCGGGACAGGGCCCGAGCAGTACTTC
>TRBV28|TRBD2|-|TRBJ2-1
CASPPPGLAVSNSYNEQFF
TGTGCCAGCCCCCCTCCGGGACTAGCGGTATCGAATTCCTACAATGAGCAGTTCTTC
>TRBV6-5|-|-|TRBJ1-2
CASSPDSSRGYTF
TGTGCCAGCAGTCCGGACAGTTCGCGGGGCTACACCTTC
>TRBV6-5|TRBD1|-|TRBJ2-7
CASKKGASSYEQYF
TGTGCCAGCAAGAAGGGGGCGAGCTCCTACGAGCAGTACTTC
>TRBV6-5|-|-|TRBJ2-7
CASSRTGNSYEQYF
TGTGCCAGCAGCCGGACGGGAAACTCCTACGAGCAGTACTTC
>TRBV9|-|-|TRBJ1-1
CASSVGGPDSAHLRTEAFF
TGTGCCAGCAGCGTAGGGGGCCCAGACAGCGCACACCTTCGGACTGAAGCTTTCTTT
>TRBV9|-|few|TRBJ1-1
CASSVGQGKMTEAFF
TGTGCCAGCAGCGTAGGGCAGGGGAAGATGACTGAAGCTTTCTTT
>TRBV4-1|-|-|TRBJ1-2
CASSRGGGSYDYGYTF
TGCGCCAGCAGCCGAGGGGGGGGGTCATACGACTATGGCTACACCTTC
>TRBV11-2|-|once|TRBJ1-6
CASSLISRGLSYNSPLHF
TGTGCCAGCAGCCTAATATCTCGCGGCCTCTCCTATAATTCACCCCTCCACTTT
>TRBV7-2|-|-|TRBJ1-1
CASSPPPGMNTEAFF
TGTGCCAGCAGCCCTCCGCCGGGGATGAACACTGAAGCTTTCTTT
>TRBV7-2|TRBD2|-|TRBJ2-3
CASSSSGSTDTQYF
TGTGCCAGCAGCTCTAGCGGAAGCACAGATACGCAGTATTTT
>TRBV18|-|once|TRBJ1-1
CASFSGSRTEAFF
TGTGCCAGCTTTTCAGGGTCAAGAACTGAAGCTTTCTTT
>TRBV9|TRBD1|-|TRBJ2-7
CASSVGATGIEQYF
TGTGCCAGCAGCGTAGGGGCGACAGGGATAGAGCAGTACTTC
>TRBV5-1|-|-|TRBJ1-1
CASSWVRGDTEAFF
TGCGCCAGCAGCTGGGTCAGGGGCGACACTGAAGCTTTCTTT
>TRBV9|-|-|TRBJ1-6
CASSLNTGQPNSPLHF
TGTGCCAGCAGTCTAAATACAGGACAGCCCAATTCACCCCTCCACTTT
>TRBV7-2|-|-|TRBJ2-3
CASGAQASTDTQYF
TGTGCCAGCGGGGCCCAGGCTAGCACAGATACGCAGTATTTT
>TRBV2|TRBD2|-|TRBJ2-2
CASKRTSGRGSAGELFF
TGTGCCAGCAAAAGGACTAGCGGGAGGGGTTCAGCCGGGGAGCTGTTTTTT
>TRBV28|-|medium-sized|TRBJ1-4
CASSFREDEEKLFF
TGTGCCAGCAGTTTCCGGGAAGATGAGGAAAAACTGTTTTTT
>TRBV4-3|TRBD1|-|TRBJ2-1
CASSQDETGGYNEQFF
TGCGCCAGCAGCCAAGATGAGACAGGGGGCTACAATGAGCAGTTCTTC
>TRBV19|-|-|TRBJ2-2
CASTRGKQIRTGELFF
TGTGCCAGTACAAGAGGGAAACAGATTAGGACCGGGGAGCTGTTTTTT
>TRBV5-6|TRBD2|-|TRBJ2-1
CASSRTSGRNEQFF
TGTGCCAGCAGCCGGACTAGCGGGAGAAATGAGCAGTTCTTC
>TRBV11-2|-|-|TRBJ2-1
CASSSSPRVRSSYNEQFF
TGTGCCAGCAGCTCCTCCCCCAGGGTCCGGAGCTCCTACAATGAGCAGTTCTTC
>TRBV9|TRBD1|-|TRBJ1-2
CASSATGGDHGYTF
TGTGCCAGCAGCGCAACAGGGGGCGACCATGGCTACACCTTC
>TRBV5-1|-|once|TRBJ2-6
CASSPGSGANVLTF
TGCGCCAGCAGTCCGGGGTCGGGGGCCAACGTCCTGACTTTC
>TRBV2|-|-|TRBJ1-2
CASSDGQTNYGYTF
TGTGCCAGCAGTGACGGACAGACTAACTATGGCTACACCTTC
>TRBV18|-|-|TRBJ1-6
CASSPRQENSPLHF
TGTGCCAGCTCACCCCGACAGGAAAATTCACCCCTCCACTTT
>TRBV2|-|-|TRBJ2-7
CASSEFGYEQYF
TGTGCCAGCAGTGAATTCGGTTACGAGCAGTACTTC
>TRBV5-1|TRBD1|-|TRBJ2-5
CASSFLTGLGETQYF
TGCGCCAGCAGCTTTTTGACAGGGCTAGGGGAGACCCAGTACTTC
>TRBV6-4|-|-|TRBJ2-7
CASTNPRGSHYEQYF
TGTGCCAGCACCAACCCGCGGGGTAGCCACTACGAGCAGTACTTC
>TRBV4-3|-|-|TRBJ2-1
CASSQGGGGSIYNEQFF
TGCGCCAGCAGCCAAGGCGGCGGGGGCTCCATCTACAATGAGCAGTTCTTC
>TRBV19|-|once|TRBJ1-1
CASSMIVNTEAFF
TGTGCCAGTAGTATGATAGTTAACACTGAAGCTTTCTTT
>TRBV30|TRBD1|-|TRBJ2-3
CAWNPDRATDTQYF
TGTGCCTGGAACCCAGACAGGGCGACAGATACGCAGTATTTT
>TRBV18|TRBD1|once|TRBJ2-4
CASSASTGGASKNIQYF
TGTGCCAGCTCAGCATCGACAGGGGGCGCATCCAAAAACATTCAGTACTTC
>TRBV7-3|TRBD1|-|TRBJ2-2
CASSLRGTGRTGELFF
TGTGCCAGCAGCTTACGAGGGACAGGGCGAACCGGGGAGCTGTTTTTT
>TRBV5-6|TRBD1|-|TRBJ1-2
CASSLGGTDGYTF
TGTGCCAGCAGCTTAGGGGGCACCGATGGCTACACCTTC
>TRBV18|TRBD2|-|TRBJ2-2
CASSPYKGTSGRSTGELFF
TGTGCCAGCTCACCTTATAAGGGGACTAGCGGGAGATCCACCGGGGAGCTGTTTTTT
>TRBV10-3|TRBD1|few|TRBJ1-6
CAAAGTADSPLHF
TGTGCCGCCGCCGGGACAGCCGATTCACCCCTCCACTTT
>TRBV7-9|-|-|TRBJ2-1
CASSLQVNEQFF
TGTGCCAGCAGCCTACAGGTAAATGAGCAGTTCTTC
>TRBV11-2|-|-|TRBJ1-1
CASSSGLNTEAFF
TGTGCCAGCAGCTCAGGGCTGAACACTGAAGCTTTCTTT
>TRBV6-5|-|-|TRBJ2-7
CASSTLAGTPYEQYF
TGTGCCAGCAGTACCCTCGCGGGGACCCCCTACGAGCAGTACTTC
>TRBV6-5|TRBD1|-|TRBJ1-1
CASSYKPPGQGTEAFF
TGTGCCAGCAGTTACAAGCCCCCGGGACAGGGTACCGAAGCTTTCTTT
>TRBV4-3|-|-|TRBJ2-1
CASSQDRLAANKYNEQFF
TGCGCCAGCAGCCAAGATCGCCTCGCGGCAAATAAATACAATGAGCAGTTCTTC
>TRBV5-6|-|medium-sized|TRBJ1-5
CASSHRISNQPQHF
TGTGCCAGCAGCCACAGGATTAGCAATCAGCCCCAGCATTTT
>TRBV18|-|-|TRBJ1-1
CASSPSSGVGAHAEAFF
TGTGCCAGCTCACCAAGTTCAGGGGTCGGCGCGCACGCTGAAGCTTTCTTT
>TRBV27|TRBD1|-|TRBJ1-5
CASSLSGRGFYNQPQHF
TGTGCCAGCAGTTTATCTGGCAGGGGGTTTTACAATCAGCCCCAGCATTTT
>TRBV5-6|TRBD2|few|TRBJ2-5
CASNLAGEETQYF
TGTGCCAGCAACTTAGCGGGGGAGGAGACCCAGTACTTC
>TRBV19|-|-|TRBJ1-1
CASSQRVKTEAFF
TGTGCCAGTAGTCAGCGGGTGAAGACTGAAGCTTTCTTT
>TRBV6-6|-|-|TRBJ2-7
CASSSFRTTSYEQYF
TGTGCCAGCAGTTCCTTCCGGACTACCTCCTACGAGCAGTACTTC
>TRBV11-3|-|-|TRBJ1-1
CASSLTGDTEAFF
TGTGCCAGCAGTTTGACTGGCGACACTGAAGCTTTCTTT
>TRBV15|-|-|TRBJ2-7
CATSRDPIGLSKTYEQYF
TGTGCCACCAGCAGAGATCCTATTGGGCTATCAAAAACCTACGAGCAGTACTTC